One sample yielded the 25 T cell receptor beta chains listed below, sequenced in a study of low-dose radiotherapy and immunotherapy resistance in tumors. Priming of first-strand cDNA relied on TRAV- and TRBV-specific primers (covering alpha and beta chains). A roughly 20-cycle PCR with a constant-region primer and V-primer adapter amplified TCRs. Using its own MiXCR run on the reads, TCRdb lists one record per CDR3 protein. The sample contains around 13,000 distinct CDR3 sequences, approximately 68% of which appear only once. Receptors were obtained from a human donor with advanced metastatic prostate, ovarian, gallbladder or colorectal cancer (not recorded which). This table probably holds off-target reads from a library built for another chain.

The chain is built from TRBV5-1 and TRBJ2-7; perhaps TRBD1 as D (5 bases). From germline, CDR1 is SGHRS and CDR2 YFSETQ. V gave up 6 bases and J gave up 6 bases, with 22 bases separating them. The CDR3 sequence is 15 residues long. The CDR3 coding sequence is TGCGCCAGCACTGGGCAGGGTTCTCCAAATTCCGAGCAGTACTTC. This gives the protein CASTGQGSPNSEQYF. Looking up the rest from reference TRBV5-1 and TRBJ2-7 gives the full variable domain: KAGVTQTPRYLIKTRGQQVTLSCSPISGHRSVSWYQQTPGQGLQFLFEYFSETQRNKGNFPGRFSGRQFSNSRSEMNVSTLELGDSALYLCASTGQGSPNSEQYFGPGTRLTVT.

This sequence joins TRBV5-6 and TRBJ2-2; D unclear. Germline loops: CDR1 SGHDT, CDR2 YYEEEE. The CDR3 runs to 14 residues. The ends were cut back, 0 bases at V and 4 bases at J, with 7 bases in the middle. The CDR3 spells CASSLDEPTGELFF. CDR3 coding DNA: TGTGCCAGCAGCTTGGACGAGCCCACCGGGGAGCTGTTTTTT.

In its sample, this clonotype was seen a few times. The rearrangement uses TRBV24-1 and TRBJ2-1, with 7 positions matching TRBD1. V dropped 10 bases and J dropped 3; count of bases not matched to a gene: 5. This CDR3 is 13 amino acids long. Per germline, CDR1 KGHDR and CDR2 SFDVKD. In DNA form, the CDR3 reads TGTGCCACGGGCGGACAGGACTACAATGAGCAGTTCTTC. Translating gives CATGGQDYNEQFF.

The gene calls are TRBV5-5 and TRBJ2-5; D is undetermined. V was cut by 4 bases and J by 1 base, with 8 bases left in between. Germline V gene lookup returns CDR1 SGHKS and CDR2 YYEKEE (reference sequence). The CDR3 is 13 amino acids. CDR3 DNA sequence: TGTGCCAGCAGCCCCTCGGTCCAAGAGACCCAGTACTTC. It is translated as CASSPSVQETQYF.

The chain links TRBV4-2 to TRBJ2-3, with TRBD2 matching 9 bases. The germline V gene has CDR1 LGHNA and CDR2 YNFKEQ. This CDR3 is 19 amino acids long. Losses at the gene ends were 0 bases for V and 1 base for J; bases not matched to a gene: 11. CDR3 loop: CASSQDRVRSSGGTDTQYF. CDR3 DNA sequence: TGTGCCAGCAGCCAAGATAGGGTCCGGTCTAGCGGGGGCACAGATACGCAGTATTTT.

The V gene is TRBV4-1, the J gene TRBJ2-7; D is perhaps TRBD1 or TRBD2 (5 bases each). Trimming removed 4 bases from V and 0 bases from J, with 13 bases in between. Germline CDR1 MGHRA, CDR2 YSYEKL. The CDR3 is 15 amino acids. CDR3 coding DNA: TGCGCCAGCAGCCGCCAGGTCGGGGCCTCCTACGAGCAGTACTTC. This encodes CASSRQVGASYEQYF.

The CDR3, as DNA: TGTGCCAGCTCGCCGTACCAAGAGACCCAGTACTTC. Amino acid sequence: CASSPYQETQYF. This chain uses TRBV18 with TRBJ2-5; D not resolved. CDR3 length: 12 residues. Germline-derived CDR1 and CDR2 are KGHSH and LQKENI. Trimming shortened V by 6 bases and J by 0 bases, and 5 bases separated the two germline ends.

The chain employs TRBV29-1 and TRBJ2-2, with a weak D call TRBD2 (5 bases). The CDR3 totals 12 residues. Germline V gene data show CDR1 as SQVTM and CDR2 as ANQGSEA. Trimming took 6 bases from V and 5 from J, leaving 10 bases between them. In DNA, the CDR3 is TGCAGCGTGGCGCCGGGGACCGGGGAGCTGTTTTTT. Protein product: CSVAPGTGELFF.

V usage is TRBV10-3 and J usage is TRBJ2-3; 13 bases line up with TRBD2. The CDR3 extends over 16 amino acids. Trimming at V came to 4 bases and at J to 4 bases, leaving 5 bases not matched to a gene. The germline CDR1 and CDR2 sequences are ENHRY and SYGVKD. For the CDR3, the DNA is TGTGCCATCAGTGGCACTAGCGGGGGGGCCGCAGATACGCAGTATTTT. This sequence encodes CAISGTSGGAADTQYF.

V and J are TRBV5-6 and TRBJ2-5; 8 bases are a match to TRBD1. The CDR3 consists of 15 residues. Germline assignment: CDR1 SGHDT and CDR2 YYEEEE. Unmatched junction bases numbered 4, after V lost 3 bases and J lost 0 bases. Here the CDR3 DNA reads TGTGCCAGCAGCTCCGGGACAGGCTACCAAGAGACCCAGTACTTC. It encodes CASSSGTGYQETQYF.

This chain uses TRBV20-1 with TRBJ2-7; D possibly corresponds to TRBD1 (5 bases). CDR1 and CDR2 (germline): DFQATT, SNEGSKA (reference sequence). Trimming took off 0 bases at V and 5 bases at J, with 11 bases between the two ends. This CDR3 comprises 13 residues. CDR3 nucleotides: TGCAGTGCTAGAGAGGCAGGGCGACACGAGCAGTACTTC. Translation gives CSAREAGRHEQYF.

This chain connects TRBV7-2 to TRBJ2-1, with TRBD2 matching 8 bases. V shed 5 bases, J shed 9 bases, and the junction held 12 bases outside the gene matches. The CDR3 has 15 amino acids. Germline V gene data show CDR1 as SGHTA and CDR2 as FQGNSA. The CDR3 DNA reads TGTGCCAGCAGCCTCGGCGGGGGGCGGGGCGCTGAGCAGTTCTTC. Translating it yields CASSLGGGRGAEQFF.

The chain employs TRBV24-1 and TRBJ2-5; D uncertain. Germline V gene sequence: CDR1 KGHDR, CDR2 SFDVKD. This CDR3 is 15 amino acids long. Trimming shortened V by 2 bases and J by 2 bases, and 11 bases separated the two germline ends. Here the CDR3 reads CATSDSQLGQETQYF. CDR3 in DNA: TGTGCCACCAGTGATTCGCAACTGGGGCAAGAGACCCAGTACTTC.

This chain joins TRBV5-1 and TRBJ2-7; 7 bases fit TRBD1. V gave up 3 bases and J gave up 3 bases; unmatched junction bases: 6. This CDR3 contains 14 residues. CDR1 is SGHRS and CDR2 is YFSETQ in the germline V gene. CDR3 amino acids: CASSSPGTVYEQYF. The CDR3 coding sequence is TGCGCCAGCAGCTCCCCCGGGACAGTCTACGAGCAGTACTTC. The full variable domain, rest sourced from reference TRBV5-1 and TRBJ2-7, is KAGVTQTPRYLIKTRGQQVTLSCSPISGHRSVSWYQQTPGQGLQFLFEYFSETQRNKGNFPGRFSGRQFSNSRSEMNVSTLELGDSALYLCASSSPGTVYEQYFGPGTRLTVT.

The CDR3 sequence: CASSPSGVLYNEQFF. The CDR3 bases are TGCGCCAGCAGCCCTAGCGGGGTGTTATACAATGAGCAGTTCTTC. The rearrangement uses TRBV5-1 and TRBJ2-1; TRBD2 aligns across 9 bases. The CDR3 length is 15 residues. Trimming at V came to 4 bases and at J to 4 bases, leaving 6 bases not matched to a gene. CDR1 is SGHRS and CDR2 is YFSETQ in the germline V gene.

This chain connects TRBV6-2 or TRBV6-3 to TRBJ2-7; D remains unclear. The CDR3 runs 13 residues. The V gene lost 5 bases and the J gene lost 5 bases, with 13 bases spanning the gap. CDR1 and CDR2 from the germline V gene are MNHEY and SVGEGT. The CDR3 sequence is CASSEDPKDEQYF. In DNA form, the CDR3 reads TGTGCCAGCAGTGAAGATCCCAAGGACGAGCAGTACTTC.

V is TRBV29-1 and J is TRBJ1-2; D may be TRBD1 (6 bases). The CDR3 covers 11 residues. Germline-derived CDR1 and CDR2 are SQVTM and ANQGSEA. Trimming shortened V by 7 bases and J by 7 bases, and 13 bases separated the two germline ends. This CDR3 reads CSAKQGSGYTF. In nucleotides, the CDR3 is TGCAGCGCCAAGCAGGGGTCTGGCTACACCTTC. The full variable domain, with the rest looked up from reference TRBV29-1 and TRBJ1-2, is SAVISQKPSRDICQRGTSLTIQCQVDSQVTMMFWYRQQPGQSLTLIATANQGSEATYESGFVIDKFPISRPNLTFSTLTVSNMSPEDSSIYLCSAKQGSGYTFGSGTRLTVV.

The chain joins TRBV11-2 to TRBJ2-1; D is possibly TRBD1 (6 bases). Trimming shortened V by 3 bases and J by 5 bases, and 20 bases separated the two germline ends. Germline V gene data show CDR1 as SGHAT and CDR2 as FQNNGV. The length of the CDR3 is 17 residues. This chain's CDR3 is CASSFRGGWGPDNEQFF. The CDR3 nucleotides read TGTGCCAGCAGCTTCCGAGGGGGTTGGGGGCCCGACAATGAGCAGTTCTTC.

V gene TRBV7-2 combines with J gene TRBJ2-2; TRBD1 aligns across 8 bases. V was clipped by 5 bases and J by 4 bases; unmatched bases: 6. Germline values: CDR1 SGHTA, CDR2 FQGNSA. The CDR3 covers 15 residues. DNA for the CDR3: TGTGCCAGCAGCGCACAGGGGGGAGGCACCGGGGAGCTGTTTTTT. Its translation is CASSAQGGGTGELFF.

The J gene is TRBJ2-2, the V gene TRBV5-1, with D uncertain. CDR3 length: 13 residues. V lost 4 bases and J 3 bases, leaving 7 bases between the germline ends. Per germline, CDR1 SGHRS and CDR2 YFSETQ. This CDR3 is CASSQTYTGELFF. In DNA form, the CDR3 reads TGCGCCAGCAGCCAGACTTACACCGGGGAGCTGTTTTTT.

This chain links TRBV12-3 or TRBV12-4 with TRBJ2-1; D remains unclear. CDR3 length: 16 residues. Trimming took 6 bases from V and 3 from J, leaving 18 bases between them. The CDR3, as DNA: TGTGCCAGCAGCCCGCCGCGCAAGCTGGGCTACAATGAGCAGTTCTTC. Translated: CASSPPRKLGYNEQFF.

V usage is TRBV2 and J usage is TRBJ2-7; 9 nucleotides align to TRBD1. The CDR3 sequence is 14 residues long. From germline, CDR1 is SNHLY and CDR2 FYNNEI. V lost 8 bases and J lost 5; bases outside the gene matches: 10. DNA for the CDR3: TGTGCCAGCGGCCGGGACAGGGCATATGACGAGCAGTACTTC. It specifies CASGRDRAYDEQYF.

This chain uses TRBV5-5 with TRBJ2-1; D uncertain. Per the germline V gene, CDR1 is SGHKS and CDR2 is YYEKEE (reference sequence). V lost 3 bases and J 4 bases, leaving 11 bases between the germline ends. CDR3 length: 14 amino acids. The CDR3 region is CASSSHDTYNEQFF. Here the CDR3 DNA reads TGTGCCAGCAGCTCACATGATACTTACAATGAGCAGTTCTTC.

The rearrangement links TRBV11-1 to TRBJ2-3; D uncertain. The CDR3 runs to 14 residues. Germline loops: CDR1 SGHAT, CDR2 FQDESV (reference sequence). V was pared by 5 bases and J by 6 bases, with 15 bases between. The CDR3 DNA reads TGTGCCAGCAGCCTCCAGTCGACCCGGGATACGCAGTATTTT. Its translation is CASSLQSTRDTQYF.

This clonotype appeared a few times. J is TRBJ2-2 and V is TRBV6-1; TRBD1 might be the D (6 bases). V gave up 7 bases and J gave up 2 bases, with 17 bases separating them. Germline lookup yields CDR1 MNHNS and CDR2 SASEGT. This CDR3 spans 16 amino acids. In DNA form, the CDR3 reads TGTGCCAGCATGACAGGCCGACTGATCAACACCGGGGAGCTGTTTTTT. Its translation: CASMTGRLINTGELFF.